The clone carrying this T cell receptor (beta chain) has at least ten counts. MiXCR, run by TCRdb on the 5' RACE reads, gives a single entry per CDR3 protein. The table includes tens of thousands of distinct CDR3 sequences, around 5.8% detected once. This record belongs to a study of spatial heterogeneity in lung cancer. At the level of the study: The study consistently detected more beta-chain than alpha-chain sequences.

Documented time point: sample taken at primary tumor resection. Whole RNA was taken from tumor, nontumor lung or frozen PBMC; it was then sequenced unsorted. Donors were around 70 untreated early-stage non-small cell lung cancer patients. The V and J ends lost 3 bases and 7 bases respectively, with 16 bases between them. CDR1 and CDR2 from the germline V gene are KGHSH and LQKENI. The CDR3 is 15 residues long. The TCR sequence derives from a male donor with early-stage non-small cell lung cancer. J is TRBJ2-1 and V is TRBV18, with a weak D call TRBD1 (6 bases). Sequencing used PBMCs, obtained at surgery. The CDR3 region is CASSPRDTRGNEQFF. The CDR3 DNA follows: TGTGCCAGCTCACCTAGGGACACACGAGGGAATGAGCAGTTCTTC.